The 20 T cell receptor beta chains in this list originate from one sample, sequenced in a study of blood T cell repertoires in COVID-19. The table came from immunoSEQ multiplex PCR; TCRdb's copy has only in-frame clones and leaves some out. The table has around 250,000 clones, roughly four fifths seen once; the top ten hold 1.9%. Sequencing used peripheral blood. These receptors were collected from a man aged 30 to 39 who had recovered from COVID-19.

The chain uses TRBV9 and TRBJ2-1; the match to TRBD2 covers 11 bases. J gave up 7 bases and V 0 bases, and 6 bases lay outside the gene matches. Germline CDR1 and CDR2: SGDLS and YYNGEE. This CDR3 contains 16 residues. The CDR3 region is CASSVEASGGRNEQFF. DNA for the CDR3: TGTGCCAGCAGCGTAGAAGCTAGCGGGGGGAGAAATGAGCAGTTCTTC. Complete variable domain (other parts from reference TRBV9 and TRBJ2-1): DSGVTQTPKHLITATGQRVTLRCSPRSGDLSVYWYQQSLDQGLQFLIQYYNGEERAKGNILERFSAQQFPDLHSELNLSSLELGDSALYFCASSVEASGGRNEQFFGPGTRLTVL.

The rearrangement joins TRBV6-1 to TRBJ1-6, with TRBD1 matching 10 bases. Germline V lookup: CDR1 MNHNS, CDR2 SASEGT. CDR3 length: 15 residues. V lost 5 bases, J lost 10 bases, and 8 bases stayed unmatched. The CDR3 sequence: CASSNRQGAWSPLHF. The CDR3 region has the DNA TGTGCCAGCAGTAACCGACAGGGGGCATGGTCACCCCTCCACTTT.

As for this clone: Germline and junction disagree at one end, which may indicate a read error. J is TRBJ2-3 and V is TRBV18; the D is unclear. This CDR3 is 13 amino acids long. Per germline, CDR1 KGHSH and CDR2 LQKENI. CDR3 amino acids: CASSLSSLDPQYF. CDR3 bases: TGTGCCAGCTCATTGAGCTCGCTAGATCCGCAGTATTTT.

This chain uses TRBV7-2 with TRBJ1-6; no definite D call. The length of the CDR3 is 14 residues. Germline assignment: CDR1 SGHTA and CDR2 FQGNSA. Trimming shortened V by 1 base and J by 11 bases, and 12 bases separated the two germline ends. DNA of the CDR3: TGTGCCAGCAGCTTAGAGACGGCTAGAACACCCCTCCACTTT. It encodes CASSLETARTPLHF.

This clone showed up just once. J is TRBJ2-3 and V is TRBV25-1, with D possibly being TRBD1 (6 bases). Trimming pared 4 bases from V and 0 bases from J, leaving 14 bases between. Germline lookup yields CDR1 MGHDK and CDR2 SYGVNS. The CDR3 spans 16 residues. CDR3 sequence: CASSGPGHPSTDTQYF. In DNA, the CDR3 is TGTGCCAGCAGTGGACCGGGACACCCAAGCACAGATACGCAGTATTTT.

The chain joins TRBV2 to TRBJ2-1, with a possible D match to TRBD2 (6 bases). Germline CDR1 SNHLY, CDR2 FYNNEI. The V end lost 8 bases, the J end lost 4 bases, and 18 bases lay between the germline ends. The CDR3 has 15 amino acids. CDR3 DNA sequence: TGTGCCAGCTGGGCATGGGGGGAAAAGTACAATGAGCAGTTCTTC. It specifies CASWAWGEKYNEQFF.

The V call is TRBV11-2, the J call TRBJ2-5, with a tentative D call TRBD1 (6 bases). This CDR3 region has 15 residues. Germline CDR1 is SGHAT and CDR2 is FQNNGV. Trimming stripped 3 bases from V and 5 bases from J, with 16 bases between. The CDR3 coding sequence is TGTGCCAGCAGCTTGGGCCAGGGGTTAAGGGAGACCCAGTACTTC. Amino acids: CASSLGQGLRETQYF.

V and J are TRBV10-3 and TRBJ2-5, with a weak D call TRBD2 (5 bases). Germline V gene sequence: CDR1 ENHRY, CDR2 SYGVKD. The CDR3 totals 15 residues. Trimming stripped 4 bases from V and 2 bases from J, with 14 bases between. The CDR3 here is CAISATAGGQETQYF. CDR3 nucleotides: TGTGCCATCAGTGCAACGGCGGGTGGACAAGAGACCCAGTACTTC.

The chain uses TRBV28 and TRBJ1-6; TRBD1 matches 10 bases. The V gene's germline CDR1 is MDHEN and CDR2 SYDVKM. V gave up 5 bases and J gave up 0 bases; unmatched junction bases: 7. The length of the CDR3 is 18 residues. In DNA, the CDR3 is TGTGCCAGCAGTGTGGGACAGGGGCCAAGCTCCTATAATTCACCCCTCCACTTT. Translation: CASSVGQGPSSYNSPLHF.

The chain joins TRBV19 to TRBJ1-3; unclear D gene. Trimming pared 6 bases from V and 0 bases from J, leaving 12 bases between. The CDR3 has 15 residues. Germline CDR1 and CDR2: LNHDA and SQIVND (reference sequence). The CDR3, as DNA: TGTGCCAGTAGCATCTACTTCGGCTCTGGAAACACCATATATTTT. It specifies CASSIYFGSGNTIYF.

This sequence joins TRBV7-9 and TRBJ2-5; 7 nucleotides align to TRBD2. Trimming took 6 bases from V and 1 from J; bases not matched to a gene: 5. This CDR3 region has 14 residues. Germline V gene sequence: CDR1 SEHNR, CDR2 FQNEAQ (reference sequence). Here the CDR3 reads CASSGRAGQETQYF. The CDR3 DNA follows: TGTGCCAGCAGTGGGAGGGCAGGCCAAGAGACCCAGTACTTC.

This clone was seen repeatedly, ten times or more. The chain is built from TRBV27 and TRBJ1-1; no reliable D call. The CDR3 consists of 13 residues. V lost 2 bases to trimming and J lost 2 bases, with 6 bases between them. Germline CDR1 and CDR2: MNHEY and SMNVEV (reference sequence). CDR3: CASSLGENTEAFF. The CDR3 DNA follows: TGTGCCAGCAGTTTAGGAGAAAACACTGAAGCTTTCTTT.

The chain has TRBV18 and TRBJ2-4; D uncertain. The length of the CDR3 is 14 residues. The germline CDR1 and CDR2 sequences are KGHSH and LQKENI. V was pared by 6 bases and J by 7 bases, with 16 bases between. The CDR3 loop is CASSARSSFNIQYF. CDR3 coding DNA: TGTGCCAGCTCGGCAAGGAGCAGCTTTAACATTCAGTACTTC.

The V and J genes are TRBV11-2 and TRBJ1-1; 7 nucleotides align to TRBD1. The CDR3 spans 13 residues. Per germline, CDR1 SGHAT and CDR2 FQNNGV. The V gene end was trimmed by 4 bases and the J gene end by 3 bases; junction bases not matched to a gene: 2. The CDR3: CASSSGTDTEAFF. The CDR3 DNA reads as TGTGCCAGCAGCTCCGGGACAGACACTGAAGCTTTCTTT.

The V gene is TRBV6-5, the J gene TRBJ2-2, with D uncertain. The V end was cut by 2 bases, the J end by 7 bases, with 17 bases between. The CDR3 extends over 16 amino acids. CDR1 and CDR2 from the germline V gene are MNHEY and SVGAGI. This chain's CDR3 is CASSYLLADSGGELFF. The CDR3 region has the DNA TGTGCCAGCAGTTACCTCCTGGCAGATTCGGGCGGGGAGCTGTTTTTT.

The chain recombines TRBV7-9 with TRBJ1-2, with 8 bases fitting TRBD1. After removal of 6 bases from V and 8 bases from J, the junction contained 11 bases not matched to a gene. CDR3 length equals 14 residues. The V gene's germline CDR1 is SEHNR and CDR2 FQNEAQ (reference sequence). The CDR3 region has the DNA TGTGCCAGCAGTCCCGGACAGGGCTCTTTCGGCTACACCTTC. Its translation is CASSPGQGSFGYTF.

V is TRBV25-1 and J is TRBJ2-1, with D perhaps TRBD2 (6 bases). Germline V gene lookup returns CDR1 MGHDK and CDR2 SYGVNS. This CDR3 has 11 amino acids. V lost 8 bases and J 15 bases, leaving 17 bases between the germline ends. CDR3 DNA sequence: TGTGCCAGCGGGGGGTCCGGGACGCGGTTCTTC. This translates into CASGGSGTRFF.

Here the CDR3 DNA reads TGTGCCAGCAGCACCCTGGGCGAAGGTTCTAATGAAAAACTGTTTTTT. Amino acids: CASSTLGEGSNEKLFF. The chain carries TRBV7-8 and TRBJ1-4; no definite D call. The V and J ends lost 5 bases and 3 bases respectively, with 16 bases between them. CDR1 and CDR2 from the germline V gene are SGHVS and FQNEAQ. The CDR3 length is 16 residues.

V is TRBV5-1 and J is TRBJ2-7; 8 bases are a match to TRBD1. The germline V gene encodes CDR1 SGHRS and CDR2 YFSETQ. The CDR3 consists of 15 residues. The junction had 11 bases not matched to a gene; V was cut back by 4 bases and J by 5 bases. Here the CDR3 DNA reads TGCGCCAGCAGCCCACTGACAGGGGCTATGGACGAGCAGTACTTC. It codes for CASSPLTGAMDEQYF.

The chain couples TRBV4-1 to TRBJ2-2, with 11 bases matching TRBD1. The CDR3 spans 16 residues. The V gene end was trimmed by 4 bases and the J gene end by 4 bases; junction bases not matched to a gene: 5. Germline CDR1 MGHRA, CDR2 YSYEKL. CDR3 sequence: CASSLRDRGSTGELFF. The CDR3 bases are TGCGCCAGCAGCCTCCGGGACAGGGGGTCCACCGGGGAGCTGTTTTTT.